This section outlines one TCR beta chain sequence together with its context. V gave up 2 bases and J gave up 2 bases, with 12 bases separating them. The CDR3 runs to 15 residues. Germline-derived CDR1 and CDR2 are MNHEY and SMNVEV (reference sequence). The source of the sample is a study of cytomegalovirus exposure and HLA in healthy donors. With 60 Vbeta and 13 Jbeta primers, the PCR was carried out. Sequencing used immunoSEQ multiplex PCR; TCRdb keeps in-frame clones, though not all of them. The sample lists about 200,000 clones, roughly 80% occurring once. The V gene is TRBV27, the J gene TRBJ2-5; tentatively, D is TRBD2 (5 bases). Input material: PBMCs. The clonotype originates from a man between 25 and 39 years old in good health and CMV-seronegative. CDR3 in amino acids: CASSLKRASQETQYF. The CDR3 DNA is TGTGCCAGCAGTTTAAAGAGGGCTTCTCAAGAGACCCAGTACTTC.